The entry that follows covers one TCR beta chain sequence. Sequenced by immunoSEQ multiplex PCR; TCRdb stores in-frame clones only, minus some. In the table there are some 120,000 clones, approximately 85% of which are singletons. This entry belongs to a study of blood T cell repertoires in COVID-19. The wider study: In each case, the material was cDNA or gDNA derived from T cells, B-cell-depleted T cells, or PBMCs.

Germline V gene data show CDR1 as MNHEY and CDR2 as SMNVEV (reference sequence). Trimming cost V 6 bases and J 0 bases, with 12 bases left between them. The CDR3 consists of 15 residues. Patients of the Seattle cohort, enrolled during active infection, were followed longitudinally. This chain joins TRBV27 and TRBJ1-5, with D maybe TRBD1 (6 bases). The specimen was peripheral blood. The TCR sequence derives from a woman of 80 years or more with COVID-19, enrolled during active disease. DNA for the CDR3: TGTGCCAGCAGCCTGGACAGTTATAGCAATCAGCCCCAGCATTTT. Translation gives CASSLDSYSNQPQHF.